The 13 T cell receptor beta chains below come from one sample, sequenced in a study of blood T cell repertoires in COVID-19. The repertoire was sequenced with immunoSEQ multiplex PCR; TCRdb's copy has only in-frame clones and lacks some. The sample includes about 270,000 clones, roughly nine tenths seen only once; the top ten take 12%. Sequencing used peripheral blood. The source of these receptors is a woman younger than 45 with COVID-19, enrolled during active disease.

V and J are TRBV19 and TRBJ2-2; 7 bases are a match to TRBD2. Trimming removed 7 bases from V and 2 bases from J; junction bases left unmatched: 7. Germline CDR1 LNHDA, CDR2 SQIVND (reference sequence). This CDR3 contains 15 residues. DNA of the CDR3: TGTGCCAGTACCGTCGGGGGGTTCAACACCGGGGAGCTGTTTTTT. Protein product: CASTVGGFNTGELFF.

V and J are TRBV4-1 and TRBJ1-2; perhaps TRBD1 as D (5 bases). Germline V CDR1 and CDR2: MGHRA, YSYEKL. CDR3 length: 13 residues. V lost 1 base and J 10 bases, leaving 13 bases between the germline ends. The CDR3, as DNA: TGCGCCAGCAGCCAAGTTCCCAGGGCGGACTACACCTTC. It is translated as CASSQVPRADYTF.

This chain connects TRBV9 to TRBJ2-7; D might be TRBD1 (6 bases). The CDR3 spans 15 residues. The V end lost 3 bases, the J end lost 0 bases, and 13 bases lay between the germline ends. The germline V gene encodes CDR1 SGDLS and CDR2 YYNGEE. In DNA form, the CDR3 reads TGTGCCAGCAGCGGAGACAGGACAATCTCCTACGAGCAGTACTTC. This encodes CASSGDRTISYEQYF.

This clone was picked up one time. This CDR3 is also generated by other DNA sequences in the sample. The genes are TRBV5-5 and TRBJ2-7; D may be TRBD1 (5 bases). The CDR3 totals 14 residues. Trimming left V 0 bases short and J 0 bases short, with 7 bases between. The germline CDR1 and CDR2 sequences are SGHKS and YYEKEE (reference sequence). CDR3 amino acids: CASSLGQISYEQYF. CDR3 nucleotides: TGTGCCAGCAGCTTGGGACAGATCTCCTACGAGCAGTACTTC.

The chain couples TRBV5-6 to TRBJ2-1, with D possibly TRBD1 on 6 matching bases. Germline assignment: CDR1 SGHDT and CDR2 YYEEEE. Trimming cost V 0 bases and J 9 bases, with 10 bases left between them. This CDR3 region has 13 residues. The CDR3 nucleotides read TGTGCCAGCAGCTTGGCAGGGGCCGGTGAGCAGTTCTTC. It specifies CASSLAGAGEQFF. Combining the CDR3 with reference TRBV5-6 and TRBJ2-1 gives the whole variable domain DAGVTQSPTHLIKTRGQQVTLRCSPKSGHDTVSWYQQALGQGPQFIFQYYEEEERQRGNFPDRFSGHQFPNYSSELNVNALLLGDSALYLCASSLAGAGEQFFGPGTRLTVL.

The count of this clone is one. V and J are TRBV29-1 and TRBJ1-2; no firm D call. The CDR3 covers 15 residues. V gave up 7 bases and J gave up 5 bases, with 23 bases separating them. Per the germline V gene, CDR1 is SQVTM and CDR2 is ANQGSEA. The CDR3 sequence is CSATSPSTVGYGYTF. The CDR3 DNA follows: TGCAGCGCCACCTCCCCCTCGACCGTCGGGTATGGCTACACCTTC.

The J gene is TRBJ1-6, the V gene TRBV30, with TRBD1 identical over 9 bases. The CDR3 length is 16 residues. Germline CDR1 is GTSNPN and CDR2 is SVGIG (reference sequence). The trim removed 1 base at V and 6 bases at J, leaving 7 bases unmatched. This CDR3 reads CAWSGTGGPFNSPLHF. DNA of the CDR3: TGTGCCTGGAGTGGAACAGGGGGCCCATTTAATTCACCCCTCCACTTT.

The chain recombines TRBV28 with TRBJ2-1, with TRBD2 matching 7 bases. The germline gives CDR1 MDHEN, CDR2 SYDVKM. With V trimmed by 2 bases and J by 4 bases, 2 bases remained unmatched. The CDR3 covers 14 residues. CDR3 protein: CASSLGGGYNEQFF. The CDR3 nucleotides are TGTGCCAGCAGTTTAGGGGGGGGTTACAATGAGCAGTTCTTC.

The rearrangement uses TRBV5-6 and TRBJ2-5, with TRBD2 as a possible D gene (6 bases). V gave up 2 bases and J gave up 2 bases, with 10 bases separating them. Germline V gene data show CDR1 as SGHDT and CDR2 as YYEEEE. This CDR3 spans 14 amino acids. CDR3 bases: TGTGCCAGCAGCTTTTTAGCGGAGCAAGAGACCCAGTACTTC. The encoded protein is CASSFLAEQETQYF. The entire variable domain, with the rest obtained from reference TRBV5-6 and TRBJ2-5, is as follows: DAGVTQSPTHLIKTRGQQVTLRCSPKSGHDTVSWYQQALGQGPQFIFQYYEEEERQRGNFPDRFSGHQFPNYSSELNVNALLLGDSALYLCASSFLAEQETQYFGPGTRLLVL.

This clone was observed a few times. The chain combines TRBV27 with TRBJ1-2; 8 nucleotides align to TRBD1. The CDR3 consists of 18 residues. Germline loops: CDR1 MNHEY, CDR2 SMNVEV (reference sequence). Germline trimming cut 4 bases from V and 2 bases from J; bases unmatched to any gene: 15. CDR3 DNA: TGTGCCAGCAGTTATACCTTCATCGACAGGGGACCGAACTATGGCTACACCTTC. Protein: CASSYTFIDRGPNYGYTF.

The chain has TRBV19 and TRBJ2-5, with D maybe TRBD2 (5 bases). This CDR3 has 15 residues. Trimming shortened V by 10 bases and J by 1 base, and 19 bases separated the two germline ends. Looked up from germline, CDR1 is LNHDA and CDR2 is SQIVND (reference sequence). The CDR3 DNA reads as TGTGCCACCTCGGGGTTAGGGCGCGGCCAAGAGACCCAGTACTTC. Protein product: CATSGLGRGQETQYF.

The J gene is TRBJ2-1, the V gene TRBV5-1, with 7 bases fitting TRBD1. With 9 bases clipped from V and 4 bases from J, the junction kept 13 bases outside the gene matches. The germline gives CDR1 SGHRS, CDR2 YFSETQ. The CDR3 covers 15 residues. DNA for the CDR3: TGCGCCACCAAGGGGGCCGAGGGTAGTTACAATGAGCAGTTCTTC. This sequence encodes CATKGAEGSYNEQFF.

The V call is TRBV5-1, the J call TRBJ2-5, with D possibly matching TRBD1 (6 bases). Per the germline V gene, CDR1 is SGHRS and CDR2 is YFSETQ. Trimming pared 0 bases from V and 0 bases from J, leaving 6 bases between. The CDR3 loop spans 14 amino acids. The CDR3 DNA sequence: TGCGCCAGCAGCTTGGGACAGGACCAAGAGACCCAGTACTTC. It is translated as CASSLGQDQETQYF.